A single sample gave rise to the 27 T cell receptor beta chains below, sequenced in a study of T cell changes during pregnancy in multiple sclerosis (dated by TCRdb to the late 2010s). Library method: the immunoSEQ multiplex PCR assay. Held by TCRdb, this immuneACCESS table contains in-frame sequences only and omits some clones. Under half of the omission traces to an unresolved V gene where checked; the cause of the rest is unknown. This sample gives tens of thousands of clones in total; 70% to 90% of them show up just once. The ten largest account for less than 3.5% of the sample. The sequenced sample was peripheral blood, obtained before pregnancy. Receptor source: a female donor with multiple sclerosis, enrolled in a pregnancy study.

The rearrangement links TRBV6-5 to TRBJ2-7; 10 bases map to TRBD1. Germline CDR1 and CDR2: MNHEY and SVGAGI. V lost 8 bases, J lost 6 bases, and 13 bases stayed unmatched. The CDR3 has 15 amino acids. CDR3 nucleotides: TGTGCCAGCTGCAGCAGACAGGGGGCTGTCGGCGAGCAGTACTTC. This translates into CASCSRQGAVGEQYF.

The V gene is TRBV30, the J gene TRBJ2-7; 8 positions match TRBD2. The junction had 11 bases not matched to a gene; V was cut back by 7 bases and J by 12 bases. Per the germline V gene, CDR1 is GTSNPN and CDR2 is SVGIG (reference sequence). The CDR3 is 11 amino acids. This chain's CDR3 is CAFGLAPVTYF. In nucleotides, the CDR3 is TGTGCCTTCGGACTAGCACCCGTCACGTACTTC.

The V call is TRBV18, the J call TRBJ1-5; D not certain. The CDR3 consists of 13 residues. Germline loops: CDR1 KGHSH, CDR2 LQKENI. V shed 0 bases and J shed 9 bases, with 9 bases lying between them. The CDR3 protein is CASSPPGLRPQHF. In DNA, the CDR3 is TGTGCCAGCTCACCACCGGGCTTGCGGCCCCAGCATTTT.

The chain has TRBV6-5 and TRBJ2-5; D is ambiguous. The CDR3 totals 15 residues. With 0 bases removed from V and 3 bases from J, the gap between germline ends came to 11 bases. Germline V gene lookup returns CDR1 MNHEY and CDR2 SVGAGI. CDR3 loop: CASSYSGGRKETQYF. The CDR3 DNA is TGTGCCAGCAGTTACTCGGGTGGGCGCAAAGAGACCCAGTACTTC.

The CDR3 here is CASSLGGGSGPGYF. CDR3 DNA: TGTGCCAGCAGCTTGGGGGGTGGCAGCGGTCCTGGGTACTTC. This chain links TRBV5-6 with TRBJ2-7; tentative D call: TRBD2 (5 bases). Trimming took 0 bases from V and 12 from J, leaving 19 bases between them. The CDR3 runs 14 residues. The V gene's germline CDR1 is SGHDT and CDR2 YYEEEE.

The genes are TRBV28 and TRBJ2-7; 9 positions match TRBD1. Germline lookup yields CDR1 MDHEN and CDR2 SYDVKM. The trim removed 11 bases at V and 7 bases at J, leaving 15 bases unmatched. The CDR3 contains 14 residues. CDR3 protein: CAGGDRASDGEQYF. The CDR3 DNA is TGTGCCGGGGGGGACAGGGCCTCGGACGGAGAGCAGTACTTC.

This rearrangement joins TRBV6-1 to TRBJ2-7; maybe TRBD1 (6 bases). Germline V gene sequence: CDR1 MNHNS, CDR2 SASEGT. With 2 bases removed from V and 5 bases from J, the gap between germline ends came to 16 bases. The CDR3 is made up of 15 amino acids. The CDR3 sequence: CASSELFGRGDEQYF. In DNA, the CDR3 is TGTGCCAGCAGTGAATTGTTTGGCAGGGGCGACGAGCAGTACTTC.

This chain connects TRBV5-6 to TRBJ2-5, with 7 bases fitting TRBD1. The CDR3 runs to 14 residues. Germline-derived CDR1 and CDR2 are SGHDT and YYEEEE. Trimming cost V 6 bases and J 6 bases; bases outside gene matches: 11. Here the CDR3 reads CASNALTGVQTQYF. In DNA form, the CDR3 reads TGTGCCAGCAACGCCTTAACAGGGGTGCAGACCCAGTACTTC.

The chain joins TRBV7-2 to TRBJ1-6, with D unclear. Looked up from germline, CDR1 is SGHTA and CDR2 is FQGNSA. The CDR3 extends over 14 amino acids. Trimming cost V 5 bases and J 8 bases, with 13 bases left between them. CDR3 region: CASSLEIEYSPLHF. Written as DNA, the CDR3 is TGTGCCAGCAGCCTCGAGATAGAGTATTCACCCCTCCACTTT.

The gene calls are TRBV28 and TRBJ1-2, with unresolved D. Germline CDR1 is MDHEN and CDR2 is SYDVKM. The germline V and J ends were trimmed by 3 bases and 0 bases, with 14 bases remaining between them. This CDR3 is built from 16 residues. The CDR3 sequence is CASSLLVRASNYGYTF. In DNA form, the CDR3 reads TGTGCCAGCAGTTTGCTGGTGAGGGCATCTAACTATGGCTACACCTTC.

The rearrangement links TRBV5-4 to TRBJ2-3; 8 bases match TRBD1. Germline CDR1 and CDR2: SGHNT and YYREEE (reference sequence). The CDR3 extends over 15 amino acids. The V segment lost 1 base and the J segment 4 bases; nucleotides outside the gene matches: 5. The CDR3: CASSLKDRVADTQYF. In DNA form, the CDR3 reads TGTGCCAGCAGCTTGAAGGACAGGGTGGCAGATACGCAGTATTTT.

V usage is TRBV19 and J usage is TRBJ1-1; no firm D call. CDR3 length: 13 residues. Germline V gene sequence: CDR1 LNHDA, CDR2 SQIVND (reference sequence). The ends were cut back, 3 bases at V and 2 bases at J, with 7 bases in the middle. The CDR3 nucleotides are TGTGCCAGTAGTATCCGGGGAAACACTGAAGCTTTCTTT. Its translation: CASSIRGNTEAFF.

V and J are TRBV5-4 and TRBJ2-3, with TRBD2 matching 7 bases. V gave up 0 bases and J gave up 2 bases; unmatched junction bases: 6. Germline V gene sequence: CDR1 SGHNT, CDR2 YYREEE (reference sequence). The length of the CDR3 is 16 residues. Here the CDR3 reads CASSLGRRGYTDTQYF. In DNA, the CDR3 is TGTGCCAGCAGCTTGGGTCGGCGGGGGTACACAGATACGCAGTATTTT.

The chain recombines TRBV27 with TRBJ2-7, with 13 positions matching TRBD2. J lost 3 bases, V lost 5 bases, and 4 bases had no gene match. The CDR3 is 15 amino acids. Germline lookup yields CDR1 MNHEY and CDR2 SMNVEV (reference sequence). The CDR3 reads CASSLGTSGIYEQYF. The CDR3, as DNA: TGTGCCAGCAGTCTCGGGACTAGCGGGATCTACGAGCAGTACTTC.

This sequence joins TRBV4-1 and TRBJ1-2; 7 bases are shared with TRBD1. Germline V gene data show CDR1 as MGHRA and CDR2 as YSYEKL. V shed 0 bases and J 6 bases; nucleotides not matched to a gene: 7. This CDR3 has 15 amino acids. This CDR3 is CASSQETGDGDGYTF. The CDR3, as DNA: TGCGCCAGCAGCCAAGAAACAGGGGATGGGGATGGCTACACCTTC.

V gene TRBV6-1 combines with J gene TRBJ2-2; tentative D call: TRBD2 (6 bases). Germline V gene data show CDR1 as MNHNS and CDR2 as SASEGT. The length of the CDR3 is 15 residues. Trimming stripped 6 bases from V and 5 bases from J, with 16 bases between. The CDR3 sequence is CASRGGGDHTGELFF. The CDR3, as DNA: TGTGCCAGCAGGGGGGGAGGCGACCATACCGGGGAGCTGTTTTTT.

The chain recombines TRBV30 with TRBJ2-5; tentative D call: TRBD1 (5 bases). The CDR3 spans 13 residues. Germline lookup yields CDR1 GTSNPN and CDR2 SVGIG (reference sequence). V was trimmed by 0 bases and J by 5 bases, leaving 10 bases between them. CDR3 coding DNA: TGTGCCTGGAGTGTAGGGGTGGTCGAGACCCAGTACTTC. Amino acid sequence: CAWSVGVVETQYF.

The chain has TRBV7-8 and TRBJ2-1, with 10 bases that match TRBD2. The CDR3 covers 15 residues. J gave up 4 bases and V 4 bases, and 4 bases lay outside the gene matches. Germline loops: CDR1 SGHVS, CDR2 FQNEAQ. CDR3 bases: TGTGCCAGCAGCTCTCCTAGCGGGAGTTACAATGAGCAGTTCTTC. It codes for CASSSPSGSYNEQFF.

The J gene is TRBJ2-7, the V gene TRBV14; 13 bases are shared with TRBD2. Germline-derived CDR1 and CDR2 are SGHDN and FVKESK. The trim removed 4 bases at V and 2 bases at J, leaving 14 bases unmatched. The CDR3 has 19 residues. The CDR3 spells CASSPRHRTSGRPTYEQYF. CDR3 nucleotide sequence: TGTGCCAGCAGCCCCAGACACCGGACTAGCGGGAGACCCACCTACGAGCAGTACTTC.

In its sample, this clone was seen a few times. CDR3 nucleotides: TGTGCCAGCAGCTTTAAGCGTGACGGGGAGCTGTTTTTT. Its translation: CASSFKRDGELFF. The rearrangement joins TRBV7-6 to TRBJ2-2; no clear D. The CDR3 spans 13 residues. V was pared by 3 bases and J by 7 bases, with 9 bases between. CDR1 and CDR2 (germline): SGHVS, FNYEAQ.

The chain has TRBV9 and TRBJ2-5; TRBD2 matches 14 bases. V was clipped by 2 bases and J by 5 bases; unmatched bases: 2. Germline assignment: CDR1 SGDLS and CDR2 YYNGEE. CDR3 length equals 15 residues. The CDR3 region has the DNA TGTGCCAGCAGCGTGCGACTAGCGGGAGGGGAGACCCAGTACTTC. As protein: CASSVRLAGGETQYF.

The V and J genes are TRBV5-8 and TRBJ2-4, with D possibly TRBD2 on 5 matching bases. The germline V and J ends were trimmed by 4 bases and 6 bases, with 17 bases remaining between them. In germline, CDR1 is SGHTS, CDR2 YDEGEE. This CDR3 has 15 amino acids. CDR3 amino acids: CASSRGLAGGNIQYF. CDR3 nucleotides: TGTGCCAGCAGCCGCGGACTCGCCGGCGGAAACATTCAGTACTTC.

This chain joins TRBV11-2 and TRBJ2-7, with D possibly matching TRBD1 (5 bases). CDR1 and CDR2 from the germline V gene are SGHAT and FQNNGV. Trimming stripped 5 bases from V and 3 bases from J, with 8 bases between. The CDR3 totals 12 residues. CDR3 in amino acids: CASSDDSYEQYF. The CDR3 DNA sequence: TGTGCCAGCAGCGATGACAGCTACGAGCAGTACTTC. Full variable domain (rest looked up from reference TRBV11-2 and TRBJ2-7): EAGVAQSPRYKIIEKRQSVAFWCNPISGHATLYWYQQILGQGPKLLIQFQNNGVVDDSQLPKDRFSAERLKGVDSTLKIQPAKLEDSAVYLCASSDDSYEQYFGPGTRLTVT.

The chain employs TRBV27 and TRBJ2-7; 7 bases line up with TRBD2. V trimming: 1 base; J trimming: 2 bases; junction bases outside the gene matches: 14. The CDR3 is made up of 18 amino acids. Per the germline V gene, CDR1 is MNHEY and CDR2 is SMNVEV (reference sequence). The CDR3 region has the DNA TGTGCCAGCAGTTTATTAGGGTGGAGCCCCAGCGGGACCTACGAGCAGTACTTC. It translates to CASSLLGWSPSGTYEQYF.

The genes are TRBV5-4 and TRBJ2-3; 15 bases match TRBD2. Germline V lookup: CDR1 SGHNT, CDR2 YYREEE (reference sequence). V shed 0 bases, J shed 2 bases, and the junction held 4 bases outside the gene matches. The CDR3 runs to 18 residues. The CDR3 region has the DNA TGTGCCAGCAGCTTGGCCCGGACTAGCGGGAGGGTCACAGATACGCAGTATTTT. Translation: CASSLARTSGRVTDTQYF.

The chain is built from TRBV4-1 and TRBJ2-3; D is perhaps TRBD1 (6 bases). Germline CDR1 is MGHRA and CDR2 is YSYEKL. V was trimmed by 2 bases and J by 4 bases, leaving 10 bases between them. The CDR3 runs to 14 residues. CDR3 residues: CASSQQQGPDTQYF. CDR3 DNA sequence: TGCGCCAGCAGCCAACAACAGGGTCCAGATACGCAGTATTTT.

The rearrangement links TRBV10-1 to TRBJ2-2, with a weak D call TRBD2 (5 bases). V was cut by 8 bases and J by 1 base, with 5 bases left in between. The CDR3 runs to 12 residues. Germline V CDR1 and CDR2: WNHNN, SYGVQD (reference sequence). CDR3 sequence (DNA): TGCGCCAGCGGGAGGAACACCGGGGAGCTGTTTTTT. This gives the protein CASGRNTGELFF.